Below are 2 T cell receptor beta chains sequenced from a single sample in a study of blood T cell repertoires in COVID-19 (dated by TCRdb to the early 2020s). Preparation of the library involved the immunoSEQ multiplex PCR assay. This is the immuneACCESS table as TCRdb keeps it, with only in-frame sequences that have V and J called. A part of the clones is gone; compared with another copy, unresolved V genes explain less than half, and the rest is unexplained. Across this sample there are more than 250,000 clones, with roughly 80% seen only once. The top ten clones comprise roughly 5.3% of the sample. Input material: PBMCs or T cells enriched from blood (not recorded which). The origin of the receptors is a man between 35 and 55 years old who had been exposed to COVID-19.

The gene calls are TRBV5-1 and TRBJ1-1; the match to TRBD1 covers 12 bases. Germline V gives CDR1 SGHRS, CDR2 YFSETQ. V lost 4 bases, J lost 4 bases, and 8 bases stayed unmatched. The CDR3 has 16 amino acids. The chain's CDR3 is CASSPGTGGASTEAFF. CDR3 sequence (DNA): TGCGCCAGCAGCCCCGGGACAGGGGGCGCGAGCACTGAAGCTTTCTTT. The full variable domain, in which reference TRBV5-1 and TRBJ1-1 provide the parts outside the CDR3, is KAGVTQTPRYLIKTRGQQVTLSCSPISGHRSVSWYQQTPGQGLQFLFEYFSETQRNKGNFPGRFSGRQFSNSRSEMNVSTLELGDSALYLCASSPGTGGASTEAFFGQGTRLTVV.

The chain has TRBV6-2 or TRBV6-3 and TRBJ1-2; unclear D gene. Germline CDR1 MNHEY, CDR2 SVGEGT. Trimming left V 0 bases short and J 6 bases short, with 11 bases between. CDR3 size: 14 residues. This chain's CDR3 is CASSYSVTVDGYTF. The CDR3 bases are TGTGCCAGCAGTTACTCCGTCACAGTGGATGGCTACACCTTC.